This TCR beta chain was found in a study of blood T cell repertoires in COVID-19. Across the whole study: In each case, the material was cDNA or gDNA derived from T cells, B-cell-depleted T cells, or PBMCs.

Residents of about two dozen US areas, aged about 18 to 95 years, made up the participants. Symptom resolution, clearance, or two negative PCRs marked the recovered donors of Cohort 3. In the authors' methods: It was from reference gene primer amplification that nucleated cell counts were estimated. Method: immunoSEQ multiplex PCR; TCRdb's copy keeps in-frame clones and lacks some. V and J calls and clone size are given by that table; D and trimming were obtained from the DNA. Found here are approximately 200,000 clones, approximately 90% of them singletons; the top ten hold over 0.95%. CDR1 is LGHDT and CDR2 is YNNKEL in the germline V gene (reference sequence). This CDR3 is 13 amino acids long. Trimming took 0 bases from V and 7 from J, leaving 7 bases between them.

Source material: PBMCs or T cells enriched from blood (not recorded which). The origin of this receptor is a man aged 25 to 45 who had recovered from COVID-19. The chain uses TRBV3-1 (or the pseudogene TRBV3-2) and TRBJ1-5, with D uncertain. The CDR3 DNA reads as TGTGCCAGCAGCCAAGAACACAACCAGCCCCAGCATTTT. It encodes CASSQEHNQPQHF.